This T cell receptor (beta chain) was profiled in a study of persistence of HIV-infected CD4 T cells. General study results and limits: Compared with CD3/CD28-stimulated cells, CMV- and Gag-responding cells showed lower TCRbeta richness.

Comments on this clone: Its antigen remains unknown.

Sequencing used immunoSEQ version 4 in survey mode. Each sample used up to 1 ug genomic DNA diluted to approximately 9 ng/uL. Method: immunoSEQ multiplex PCR; TCRdb's copy keeps in-frame clones and lacks some. The repertoire holds 24,000 or so clones, with around two thirds as singletons. This CDR3 is built from 11 residues. Germline-derived CDR1 and CDR2 are SQVTM and ANQGSEA. The V and J ends lost 7 bases and 3 bases respectively, with 10 bases between them. Cells were stimulated with overlapping HIV-1 Gag 15-mer peptides. Sorting of responding CD4+ T cells relied on upregulated CD40 ligand together with CD69. PBMCs were depleted of CD8+ T cells before stimulation.

The receptor was derived from an adult man with HIV who was CMV-seropositive. The sequences come from CD4+ T cells sorted from PBMCs after roughly 17-hour stimulation, collected from a patient who received antiretroviral therapy. V gene TRBV29-1 combines with J gene TRBJ2-7; D gene uncertain. CDR3 residues: CSGGSFYEQYF. CDR3 DNA sequence: TGCAGCGGAGGCTCCTTCTACGAGCAGTACTTC.